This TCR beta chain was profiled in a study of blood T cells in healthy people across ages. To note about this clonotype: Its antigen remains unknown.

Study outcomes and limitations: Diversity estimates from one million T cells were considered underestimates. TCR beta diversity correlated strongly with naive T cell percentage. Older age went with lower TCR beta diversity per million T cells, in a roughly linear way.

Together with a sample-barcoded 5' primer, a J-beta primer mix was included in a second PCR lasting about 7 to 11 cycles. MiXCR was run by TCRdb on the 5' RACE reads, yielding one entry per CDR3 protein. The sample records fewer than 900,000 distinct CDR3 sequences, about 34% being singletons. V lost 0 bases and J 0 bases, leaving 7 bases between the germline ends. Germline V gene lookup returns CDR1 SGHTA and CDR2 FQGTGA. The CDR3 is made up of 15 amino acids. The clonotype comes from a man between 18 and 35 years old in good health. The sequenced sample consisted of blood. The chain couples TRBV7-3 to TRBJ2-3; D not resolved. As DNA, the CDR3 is TGTGCCAGCAGCTTAACAAGAGAAAGCACAGATACGCAGTATTTT. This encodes CASSLTRESTDTQYF.